A single sample gave rise to the 30 T cell receptor beta chains below, sequenced in a study of T cells in Graves' hyperthyroidism and ophthalmopathy. RNA transcripts provided the source from which TCR beta CDR3 regions were amplified. A first-round RT-PCR of the TCR CDR3 used the HTBI primer set. TCRdb ran MiXCR on the multiplex PCR reads and lists one entry per CDR3 protein. Counted here are fewer than 650,000 distinct CDR3 sequences, over 12% occurring once; the ten biggest clones make up less than 9%. The sample taken for sequencing was blood. The receptor source for this set is a young woman with Graves' ophthalmopathy.

This clonotype was seen at least ten times. The DNA for the CDR3 is TGTGCCAGCAGCTCACCCCCCGGGACTCTTCAAACCTACGAGCAGTACTTC. Protein: CASSSPPGTLQTYEQYF. This chain uses TRBV11-2 with TRBJ2-7; D possibly corresponds to TRBD2 (6 bases). This CDR3 is 17 amino acids long. Germline-derived CDR1 and CDR2 are SGHAT and FQNNGV. The germline V and J ends were trimmed by 4 bases and 2 bases, with 21 bases remaining between them.

This clonotype was found many times. This rearrangement joins TRBV2 to TRBJ1-4; no clear D gene. Germline CDR1 reads SNHLY; CDR2 reads FYNNEI. The V and J ends lost 4 bases and 6 bases respectively, with 3 bases between them. The CDR3 is 11 amino acids. The CDR3 nucleotides are TGTGCCAGCAGTGTGTATGAAAAACTGTTTTTT. Translating it yields CASSVYEKLFF.

This clonotype was detected ten times or more. The chain joins TRBV20-1 to TRBJ2-7, with 14 bases aligning to TRBD2. V lost 5 bases to trimming and J lost 3 bases; unmatched junction nucleotides: 6. The CDR3 contains 15 residues. Germline V gene lookup returns CDR1 DFQATT and CDR2 SNEGSKA (reference sequence). In DNA, the CDR3 is TGCAGTGCTTCCGGGACTAGCGGGAGATTCTACGAGCAGTACTTC. Protein product: CSASGTSGRFYEQYF.

This clonotype was picked up many times. The rearrangement uses TRBV7-3 and TRBJ2-1, with D possibly matching TRBD1 (5 bases). V dropped 1 base and J dropped 6 bases, with 13 bases sitting between them. CDR3 length: 15 residues. Germline V gene data show CDR1 as SGHTA and CDR2 as FQGTGA. The chain's CDR3 is CASSLNTGEANEQFF. CDR3 coding DNA: TGTGCCAGCAGCTTAAATACAGGCGAGGCCAATGAGCAGTTCTTC.

This clonotype showed up just a few times. V is TRBV11-2 and J is TRBJ1-1; weak D call: TRBD1 (6 bases). Trimming shortened V by 5 bases and J by 5 bases, and 15 bases separated the two germline ends. The CDR3 is made up of 14 amino acids. The germline CDR1 and CDR2 sequences are SGHAT and FQNNGV. This CDR3 reads CASSPGGLYTEAFF. The CDR3 DNA reads TGTGCCAGCAGCCCCGGGGGGCTGTATACTGAAGCTTTCTTT.

The V gene is TRBV12-3 or TRBV12-4, the J gene TRBJ2-3, with D tentatively TRBD2 (6 bases). The CDR3 sequence is 17 residues long. The ends were cut back, 3 bases at V and 5 bases at J, with 21 bases in the middle. The CDR3 sequence is CASSFLPVGRGVDTQYF. The DNA for the CDR3 is TGTGCCAGCAGTTTCCTCCCTGTGGGGCGGGGAGTAGATACGCAGTATTTT.

This clonotype was counted ten times or more. V usage is TRBV20-1 and J usage is TRBJ2-1; D remains unclear. The CDR3 consists of 11 residues. The germline V and J ends were trimmed by 5 bases and 3 bases, with 5 bases remaining between them. Germline V gives CDR1 DFQATT, CDR2 SNEGSKA (reference sequence). CDR3 protein: CSADYYNEQFF. CDR3 sequence (DNA): TGCAGTGCTGATTACTACAATGAGCAGTTCTTC.

At least ten counts were recorded for this clonotype. The chain combines TRBV18 with TRBJ2-5; maybe TRBD2 (5 bases). Trimming left V 0 bases short and J 4 bases short, with 9 bases between. This CDR3 contains 14 residues. In germline, CDR1 is KGHSH, CDR2 LQKENI. The CDR3 spells CASSPPWRRETQYF. The CDR3 DNA sequence: TGTGCCAGCTCACCACCGTGGAGGCGAGAGACCCAGTACTTC.

This clonotype was observed many times. The CDR3 loop is CASRRGQGEETQYF. For the CDR3, the DNA is TGCGCCAGCAGAAGGGGACAGGGGGAAGAGACCCAGTACTTC. The chain joins TRBV5-1 to TRBJ2-5; 11 bases are shared with TRBD1. The CDR3 sequence is 14 residues long. Germline values: CDR1 SGHRS, CDR2 YFSETQ. The ends lost 5 bases at V and 3 bases at J; junction bases unmatched: 3. The full variable domain, rest sourced from reference TRBV5-1 and TRBJ2-5, is KAGVTQTPRYLIKTRGQQVTLSCSPISGHRSVSWYQQTPGQGLQFLFEYFSETQRNKGNFPGRFSGRQFSNSRSEMNVSTLELGDSALYLCASRRGQGEETQYFGPGTRLLVL.

Ten or more counts support this clonotype. This chain uses TRBV2 with TRBJ1-2, with 8 bases that match TRBD1. After removal of 5 bases from V and 5 bases from J, the junction contained 4 bases not matched to a gene. Per the germline V gene, CDR1 is SNHLY and CDR2 is FYNNEI. This CDR3 has 13 residues. The CDR3 region has the DNA TGTGCCAGCAGTACCGACAGGGGATATGGCTACACCTTC. Translating gives CASSTDRGYGYTF.

This clonotype was observed many times. The rearrangement joins TRBV27 to TRBJ2-1; TRBD2 is a possible D gene (6 bases). Germline CDR1 and CDR2: MNHEY and SMNVEV (reference sequence). The CDR3 extends over 18 amino acids. Trimming removed 8 bases from V and 2 bases from J, with 25 bases in between. The CDR3 sequence is CASLPRDFSVVPYNEQFF. The CDR3 DNA follows: TGTGCCAGCCTTCCCCGGGACTTCAGCGTCGTTCCCTACAATGAGCAGTTCTTC.

In this sample, this clonotype turned up many times. V and J are TRBV20-1 and TRBJ2-1, with TRBD1 identical over 7 bases. The CDR3 contains 15 residues. V was pared by 4 bases and J by 3 bases, with 9 bases of the junction left unmatched. The germline V gene has CDR1 DFQATT and CDR2 SNEGSKA (reference sequence). Written as DNA, the CDR3 is TGCAGTGCTACAGGGGGACCCAATGACTACAATGAGCAGTTCTTC. Its translation: CSATGGPNDYNEQFF.

The sample holds many counts of this clonotype. V usage is TRBV3-1 and J usage is TRBJ2-3, with D tentatively TRBD2 (5 bases). Germline V lookup: CDR1 LGHDT, CDR2 YNNKEL (reference sequence). V shed 2 bases and J shed 3 bases, with 18 bases lying between them. This CDR3 has 17 amino acids. This CDR3 reads CASSQRRGRVRTDTQYF. The CDR3 DNA follows: TGTGCCAGCAGCCAACGTCGGGGTCGGGTGAGAACAGATACGCAGTATTTT.

The genes are TRBV28 and TRBJ2-1, with D perhaps TRBD2 (6 bases). V shed 7 bases and J shed 3 bases, with 13 bases lying between them. This CDR3 region has 14 residues. Germline loops: CDR1 MDHEN, CDR2 SYDVKM. CDR3: CASTFRDFYNEQFF. The DNA for the CDR3 is TGTGCCAGCACCTTCCGGGACTTCTACAATGAGCAGTTCTTC.

The sample holds many counts of this clonotype. This sequence joins TRBV27 and TRBJ1-5; tentative D call: TRBD1 (6 bases). Germline CDR1 and CDR2: MNHEY and SMNVEV (reference sequence). The CDR3 contains 16 residues. Trimming removed 3 bases from V and 2 bases from J, with 14 bases in between. CDR3 residues: CASSFLGRGGNQPQHF. As DNA, the CDR3 is TGTGCCAGCAGTTTTTTGGGCAGGGGAGGCAATCAGCCCCAGCATTTT.

This clonotype was recorded at least ten times. V is TRBV20-1 and J is TRBJ2-1; D is uncertain. With 0 bases removed from V and 8 bases from J, the gap between germline ends came to 14 bases. CDR3 size: 14 residues. Germline values: CDR1 DFQATT, CDR2 SNEGSKA (reference sequence). The CDR3 region has the DNA TGCAGTGCTAGAGATTCCCCTCTAGGTGATGAGCAGTTCTTC. Translated, it gives CSARDSPLGDEQFF.

In this sample, this clonotype turned up a few times. The chain carries TRBV27 and TRBJ2-1; no definite D call. This CDR3 has 11 amino acids. In germline, CDR1 is MNHEY, CDR2 SMNVEV (reference sequence). The ends were cut back, 4 bases at V and 6 bases at J, with 4 bases in the middle. CDR3 in amino acids: CASSWSNEQFF. In nucleotides, the CDR3 is TGTGCCAGCAGTTGGTCCAATGAGCAGTTCTTC.

Of note for this clonotype: The conserved phenylalanine or tryptophan is not found at the CDR3 terminus, so this likely reflects a read error. V gene TRBV28 combines with J gene TRBJ1-4; the match to TRBD1 covers 9 bases. Unmatched junction bases numbered 4, after V lost 3 bases and J lost 5 bases. In germline, CDR1 is MDHEN, CDR2 SYDVKM. CDR3 size: 15 residues. The CDR3 here is CASSLTGGRNEKLFL. The CDR3 nucleotides read TGTGCCAGCAGTTTGACAGGGGGGAGAAATGAAAAACTGTTTCTT.

This clonotype was counted ten times or more. V usage is TRBV19 and J usage is TRBJ1-5; D is unclear. This CDR3 has 13 amino acids. Germline V CDR1 and CDR2: LNHDA, SQIVND (reference sequence). The germline V and J ends were trimmed by 5 bases and 1 base, with 6 bases remaining between them. CDR3 amino acids: CASSSVSNQPQHF. The CDR3 bases are TGTGCCAGTAGTTCGGTGAGCAATCAGCCCCAGCATTTT.

For this clonotype: A much larger clone sits a single nucleotide away, making a read error possible. The chain joins TRBV6-5 to TRBJ2-7; the D gene is possibly TRBD1 (5 bases). Germline values: CDR1 MNHEY, CDR2 SVGAGI. The V end was cut by 0 bases, the J end by 3 bases, with 12 bases between. CDR3 length: 15 amino acids. CDR3 coding DNA: TGTGCCAGCAGTTACTCTGGCAGGGTAGACTACGAGCAGTACTTC. Protein product: CASSYSGRVDYEQYF.

This clonotype was recorded many times. The chain is built from TRBV12-3 or TRBV12-4 and TRBJ2-5, with D hard to call. The CDR3 extends over 14 amino acids. Trimming removed 7 bases at V and 0 bases at J, with 12 bases between. CDR3: CASTNDTYQETQYF. CDR3 in DNA: TGTGCCAGCACCAACGATACGTACCAAGAGACCCAGTACTTC.

By frequency in the sample, this clonotype is medium-sized (0.01 to 0.1%). This rearrangement joins TRBV18 to TRBJ2-3, with D perhaps matching TRBD1 (6 bases). There are 14 residues in the CDR3. In germline, CDR1 is KGHSH, CDR2 LQKENI. V gave up 2 bases and J gave up 2 bases, with 8 bases separating them. CDR3 region: CASSPWTDTDTQYF. DNA of the CDR3: TGTGCCAGCTCACCATGGACAGACACAGATACGCAGTATTTT.

This clonotype was detected ten times or more. This chain connects TRBV30 to TRBJ2-2; the D gene is possibly TRBD1 (5 bases). The CDR3 is 13 amino acids. V dropped 0 bases and J dropped 6 bases, with 8 bases sitting between them. Germline V gene sequence: CDR1 GTSNPN, CDR2 SVGIG (reference sequence). CDR3 nucleotides: TGTGCCTGGAGTGTAGGGGTGCCCGGGGAGCTGTTTTTT. Translated: CAWSVGVPGELFF.

This clonotype has a count of ten or more. The rearrangement uses TRBV12-3 or TRBV12-4 and TRBJ2-7, with D possibly being TRBD1 or TRBD2 (6 bases each). Deletions cut 4 bases from V and 0 bases from J, with 13 bases between. The CDR3 is made up of 15 amino acids. Written as DNA, the CDR3 is TGTGCCAGCAGTTCCCGCGGGACATACTCCTACGAGCAGTACTTC. Residues: CASSSRGTYSYEQYF.

This clonotype was found many times. V usage is TRBV28 and J usage is TRBJ2-5; weak D call: TRBD1 (6 bases). The V and J ends lost 7 bases and 5 bases respectively, with 17 bases between them. Germline CDR1 MDHEN, CDR2 SYDVKM. The CDR3 has 14 amino acids. The DNA of the CDR3 is TGTGCCAGCACCCAAGGACAGTTGTCTGAGACCCAGTACTTC. Protein sequence: CASTQGQLSETQYF.

This clonotype showed up many times. This chain connects TRBV12-3 or TRBV12-4 to TRBJ2-1; D might be TRBD1 or TRBD2, each matching 5 bases. The CDR3 is 14 residues long. CDR3 sequence reads: CASDRDGSYNEQFF. CDR3 nucleotide sequence: TGTGCGAGCGACCGGGACGGCTCCTACAATGAGCAGTTCTTC.

This clonotype appeared many times. The V gene is TRBV7-3, the J gene TRBJ2-3, with D hard to call. The CDR3 totals 16 residues. Trimming left V 2 bases short and J 0 bases short, with 12 bases between. CDR1 and CDR2 from the germline V gene are SGHTA and FQGTGA. CDR3 in DNA: TGTGCCAGCAGCTTAGAGGCAGTCGGGAGCACAGATACGCAGTATTTT. It specifies CASSLEAVGSTDTQYF.

This clonotype was seen a few times. V and J are TRBV4-1 and TRBJ2-3, with D unresolved. The V gene lost 3 bases and the J gene lost 2 bases, with 12 bases spanning the gap. Looked up from germline, CDR1 is MGHRA and CDR2 is YSYEKL. The CDR3 has 15 residues. CDR3 DNA sequence: TGCGCCAGCAGCCAGGACGGCAGATACACAGATACGCAGTATTTT. It specifies CASSQDGRYTDTQYF.

At least ten counts were recorded for this clonotype. The CDR3 nucleotides are TGTGCCAGCAGCTTATTGGGACAGCCCAGCTCCTACGAGCAGTACTTC. The encoded protein is CASSLLGQPSSYEQYF. V and J are TRBV7-2 and TRBJ2-7, with 7 bases aligning to TRBD1. V lost 2 bases and J lost 0; bases outside the gene matches: 7. Looked up from germline, CDR1 is SGHTA and CDR2 is FQGNSA. The CDR3 totals 16 residues.

This clonotype was counted ten times or more. V is TRBV30 and J is TRBJ1-2, with D tentatively TRBD1 (5 bases). This CDR3 is 13 amino acids long. CDR1 is GTSNPN, CDR2 SVGIG, per germline (reference sequence). Trimming left V 4 bases short and J 3 bases short, with 12 bases between. The CDR3 here is CAWNWGIDYGYTF. The CDR3 DNA reads as TGTGCCTGGAATTGGGGGATCGACTATGGCTACACCTTC.